The clone carrying this T cell receptor beta chain was counted at least ten times. Its target is unknown. Arm-PCR of CDR3 regions and iRepertoire HTBI primers were the basis on which TCR beta libraries were built. TCRdb reprocessed the multiplex PCR reads via MiXCR and lists one record per CDR3 protein. The sample has about 220,000 distinct CDR3 sequences, 15% to 20% seen once. The time point denotes: newly diagnosed GD, antithyroid drugs for less than 3 months. RNA from PBMCs was the source of the TCR library. This entry is derived from a study of regulatory T cells in long-lasting Graves disease. Findings and limits, study-wide: Persistent cases favored TRBV28, TRBJ1-2 and TRBJ2-5.

Germline-derived CDR1 and CDR2 are SGHVS and FQNEAQ. V lost 2 bases to trimming and J lost 7 bases, with 6 bases between them. The CDR3 is 12 residues long. These same data were also listed under a study on T cells in Graves' hyperthyroidism and ophthalmopathy.

The source was peripheral blood mononuclear cells (PBMCs), collected at new diagnosis, from a patient treated with antithyroid drugs. The chain combines TRBV7-8 with TRBJ1-3; D ambiguous. The clonotype comes from a woman younger than 45 with Graves disease. The CDR3 DNA follows: TGTGCCAGCAGCTTAAGGTTGAACACCATATATTTT. It codes for CASSLRLNTIYF.